These T cell receptor beta chains were read from a single sample in a study of T-cell reconstitution after alpha-beta-depleted transplantation in children. MiXCR was run by TCRdb on the PCR reads, yielding one entry per CDR3 protein. This table has around 500,000 distinct CDR3 sequences, around 23% appearing once. This sample comprised PBMCs, mostly from graft donor cells, obtained 360 days after TCRalphabeta/CD19-depleted stem cell transplant. The receptors were sampled from a boy younger than two who had a stem cell transplant for acute myeloid leukemia, so the T cells may come from the graft donor. The CDR3 runs from the conserved cysteine through the conserved F or W. The D gene is left open where the match is weak. The size field is filled for only some rows; it gives once, few, many or a size class.

cdr3_aa,cdr3_nt,clone_size,v_call,j_call,d_call
CASSKPGGNNEQFF,TGTGCCAGCAGCAAGCCGGGGGGCAACAATGAGCAGTTCTTC,-,TRBV21-1,TRBJ2-1,-
CASSLPPSRPQYF,TGTGCCAGCAGTTTGCCGCCTTCCCGCCCGCAGTATTTT,-,TRBV12-3/TRBV12-4,TRBJ2-3,-
CATLPISGANVLTF,TGTGCCACCCTCCCCATCTCTGGGGCCAACGTCCTGACTTTC,-,TRBV10-3,TRBJ2-6,-
CASSFRVPGETQYF,TGTGCCAGCAGTTTTCGGGTCCCGGGAGAGACCCAGTACTTC,few,TRBV28,TRBJ2-5,-
CASSQGAGTSTDTQYF,TGCGCCAGCAGCCAAGGCGCAGGGACTAGCACAGATACGCAGTATTTT,few,TRBV4-3,TRBJ2-3,-
CASRESGTVNTEAFF,TGTGCCAGCAGAGAATCCGGGACAGTGAACACTGAAGCTTTCTTT,many,TRBV6-2/TRBV6-3,TRBJ1-1,TRBD1
CASSLNRLGTRNTIYF,TGTGCCAGCAGTTTAAACCGGCTGGGAACGAGGAACACCATATATTTT,-,TRBV28,TRBJ1-3,-
CSANTGQGGYYGYTF,TGCAGTGCCAACACGGGACAGGGGGGTTACTATGGCTACACCTTC,many,TRBV20-1,TRBJ1-2,TRBD1
CSARRGPNTEAFF,TGCAGTGCTAGGCGGGGCCCGAACACTGAAGCTTTCTTT,-,TRBV20-1,TRBJ1-1,-
CASSRLAGGPRFTDTQYF,TGTGCCAGCAGTCGTTTAGCGGGGGGGCCGCGATTCACAGATACGCAGTATTTT,-,TRBV6-1,TRBJ2-3,TRBD2
CASSQGGGAETQYF,TGCGCCAGCAGCCAAGGGGGAGGGGCTGAGACCCAGTACTTC,few,TRBV4-3,TRBJ2-5,TRBD2
CASSPYSSGAYEQYF,TGTGCCAGCAGCCCGTACTCTAGCGGAGCCTACGAGCAGTACTTC,-,TRBV6-1,TRBJ2-7,TRBD2
CASSENSNYEQYF,TGTGCCAGCAGTGAAAACTCCAACTACGAGCAGTACTTC,-,TRBV25-1,TRBJ2-7,-
CSVDTGASGNTIYF,TGCAGCGTAGATACAGGCGCCTCTGGAAACACCATATATTTT,-,TRBV29-1,TRBJ1-3,-
CATSAGTSGWETQYF,TGTGCCACCAGCGCCGGGACTAGCGGATGGGAGACCCAGTACTTC,-,TRBV15,TRBJ2-5,TRBD2
CASSQDGEGYTQYF,TGTGCCAGCAGCCAAGACGGAGAAGGGTATACGCAGTATTTT,few,TRBV3-1,TRBJ2-3,-
CASSLSVGFTDTQYF,TGTGCCAGCAGTTTATCTGTAGGGTTCACAGATACGCAGTATTTT,-,TRBV27,TRBJ2-3,-
CSAGNRDRVWLTDTQYF,TGCAGTGCTGGGAACCGGGACAGGGTATGGCTCACAGATACGCAGTATTTT,-,TRBV20-1,TRBJ2-3,TRBD1
CASSSTGGGTEAFF,TGTGCCAGCAGTTCGACAGGGGGAGGAACTGAAGCTTTCTTT,many,TRBV6-5,TRBJ1-1,TRBD1
CASSWTSFYEQYF,TGTGCCAGCAGTTGGACATCTTTCTACGAGCAGTACTTC,many,TRBV5-5,TRBJ2-7,-
CASSLQVYSNQPQHF,TGTGCCAGTAGTCTACAGGTTTATAGCAATCAGCCCCAGCATTTT,-,TRBV19,TRBJ1-5,-
CAISGRGRPQHF,TGTGCCATCAGTGGCCGAGGGAGGCCCCAGCATTTT,-,TRBV10-3,TRBJ1-5,-